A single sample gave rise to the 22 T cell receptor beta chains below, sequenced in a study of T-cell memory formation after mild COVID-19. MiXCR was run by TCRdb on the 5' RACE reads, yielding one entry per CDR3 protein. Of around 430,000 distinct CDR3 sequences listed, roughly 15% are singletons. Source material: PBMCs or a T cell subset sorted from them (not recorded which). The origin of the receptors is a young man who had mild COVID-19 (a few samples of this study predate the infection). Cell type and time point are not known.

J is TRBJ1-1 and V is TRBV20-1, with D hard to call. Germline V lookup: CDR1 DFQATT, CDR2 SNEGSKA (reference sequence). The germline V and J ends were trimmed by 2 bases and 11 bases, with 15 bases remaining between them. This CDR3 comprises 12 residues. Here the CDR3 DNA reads TGCAGTGCTAGACGCACCTTAACGGGGGCTTTCTTT. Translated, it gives CSARRTLTGAFF.

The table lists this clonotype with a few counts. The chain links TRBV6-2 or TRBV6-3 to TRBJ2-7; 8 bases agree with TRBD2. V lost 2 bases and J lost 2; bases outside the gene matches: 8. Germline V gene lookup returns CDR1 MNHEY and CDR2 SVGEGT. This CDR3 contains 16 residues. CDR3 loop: CASSYGGLSGTYEQYF. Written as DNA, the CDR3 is TGTGCCAGCAGTTACGGTGGCCTTAGCGGGACCTACGAGCAGTACTTC.

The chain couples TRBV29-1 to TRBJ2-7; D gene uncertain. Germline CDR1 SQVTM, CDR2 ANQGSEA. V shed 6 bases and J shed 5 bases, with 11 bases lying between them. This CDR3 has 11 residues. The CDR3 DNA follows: TGCAGCGTGGTAACGAAGAACGAGCAGTACTTC. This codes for CSVVTKNEQYF.

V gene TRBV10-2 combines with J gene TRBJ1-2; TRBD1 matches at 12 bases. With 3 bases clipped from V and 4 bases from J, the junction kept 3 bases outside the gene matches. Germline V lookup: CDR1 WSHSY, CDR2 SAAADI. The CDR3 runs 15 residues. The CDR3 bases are TGCGCCAGCAGTGATGGGACAGGGGGCTTCTATGGCTACACCTTC. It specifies CASSDGTGGFYGYTF.

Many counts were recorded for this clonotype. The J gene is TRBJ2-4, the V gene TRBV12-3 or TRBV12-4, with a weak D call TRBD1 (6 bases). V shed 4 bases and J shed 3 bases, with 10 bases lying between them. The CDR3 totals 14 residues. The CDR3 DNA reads TGTGCCAGCAGTTGGACAGCTTTCAAAAACATTCAGTACTTC. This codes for CASSWTAFKNIQYF.

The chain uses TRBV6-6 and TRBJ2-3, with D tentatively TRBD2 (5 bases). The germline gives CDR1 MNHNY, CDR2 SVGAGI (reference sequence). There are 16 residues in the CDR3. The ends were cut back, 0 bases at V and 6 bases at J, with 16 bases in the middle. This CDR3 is CASSYSDPALADTQYF. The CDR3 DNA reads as TGTGCCAGCAGTTACTCAGATCCAGCCTTAGCGGATACGCAGTATTTT.

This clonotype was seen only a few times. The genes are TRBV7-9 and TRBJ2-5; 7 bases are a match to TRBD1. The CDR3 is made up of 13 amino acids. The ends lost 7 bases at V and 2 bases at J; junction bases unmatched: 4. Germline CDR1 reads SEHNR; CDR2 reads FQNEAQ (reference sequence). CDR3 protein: CASNTGAQETQYF. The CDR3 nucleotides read TGTGCCAGCAACACAGGGGCGCAAGAGACCCAGTACTTC.

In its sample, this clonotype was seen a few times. In DNA form, the CDR3 reads TGCAGCGCCAGGGGGCACCGAACTAATGAAAAACTGTTTTTT. This translates into CSARGHRTNEKLFF. V and J are TRBV29-1 and TRBJ1-4; TRBD1 agrees at 8 bases. Germline V gene lookup returns CDR1 SQVTM and CDR2 ANQGSEA. CDR3 length: 14 residues. With 7 bases clipped from V and 1 base from J, the junction kept 5 bases outside the gene matches.

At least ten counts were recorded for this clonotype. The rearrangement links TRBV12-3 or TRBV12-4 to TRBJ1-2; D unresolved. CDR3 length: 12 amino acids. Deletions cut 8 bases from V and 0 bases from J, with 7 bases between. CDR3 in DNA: TGTGCCAGCTCAGCTTCTAACTATGGCTACACCTTC. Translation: CASSASNYGYTF.

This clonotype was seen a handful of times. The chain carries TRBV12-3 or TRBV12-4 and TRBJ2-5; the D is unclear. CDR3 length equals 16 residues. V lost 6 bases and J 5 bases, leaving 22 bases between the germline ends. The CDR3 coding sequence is TGTGCCAGCAGCGACCACCGGGTCTCCGAACTGGAGACCCAGTACTTC. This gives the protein CASSDHRVSELETQYF.

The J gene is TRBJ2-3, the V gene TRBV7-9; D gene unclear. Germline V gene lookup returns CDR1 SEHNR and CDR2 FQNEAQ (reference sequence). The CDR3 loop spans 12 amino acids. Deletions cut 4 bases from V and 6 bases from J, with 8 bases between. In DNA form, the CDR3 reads TGTGCCAGCAGCTACCCCGTGGATACGCAGTATTTT. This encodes CASSYPVDTQYF.

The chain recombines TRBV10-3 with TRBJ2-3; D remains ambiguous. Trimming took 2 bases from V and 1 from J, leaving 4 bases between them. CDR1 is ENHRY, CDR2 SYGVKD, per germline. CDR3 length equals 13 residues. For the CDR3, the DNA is TGTGCCATCAGTGAGGCCGGCACAGATACGCAGTATTTT. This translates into CAISEAGTDTQYF.

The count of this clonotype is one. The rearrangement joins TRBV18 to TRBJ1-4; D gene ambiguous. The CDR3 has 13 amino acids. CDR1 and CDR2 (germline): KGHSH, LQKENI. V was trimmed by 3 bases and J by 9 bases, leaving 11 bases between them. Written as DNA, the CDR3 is TGTGCCAGCTCACCGGACCTGCCGAAAAAACTGTTTTTT. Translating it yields CASSPDLPKKLFF. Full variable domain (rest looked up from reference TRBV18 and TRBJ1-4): NAGVMQNPRHLVRRRGQEARLRCSPMKGHSHVYWYRQLPEEGLKFMVYLQKENIIDESGMPKERFSAEFPKEGPSILRIQQVVRGDSAAYFCASSPDLPKKLFFGSGTQLSVL.

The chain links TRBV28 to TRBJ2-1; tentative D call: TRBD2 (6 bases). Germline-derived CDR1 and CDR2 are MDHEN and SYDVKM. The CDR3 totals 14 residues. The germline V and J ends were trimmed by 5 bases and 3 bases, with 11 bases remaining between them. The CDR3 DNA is TGTGCCAGCAGTAGGGACTTGGACTACAATGAGCAGTTCTTC. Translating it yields CASSRDLDYNEQFF.

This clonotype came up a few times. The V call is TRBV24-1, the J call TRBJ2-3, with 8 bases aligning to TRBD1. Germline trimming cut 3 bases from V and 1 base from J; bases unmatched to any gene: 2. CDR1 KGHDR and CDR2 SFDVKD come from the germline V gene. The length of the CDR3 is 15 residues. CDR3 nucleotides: TGTGCCACCAGTGATATGGACAGGGGCACAGATACGCAGTATTTT. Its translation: CATSDMDRGTDTQYF.

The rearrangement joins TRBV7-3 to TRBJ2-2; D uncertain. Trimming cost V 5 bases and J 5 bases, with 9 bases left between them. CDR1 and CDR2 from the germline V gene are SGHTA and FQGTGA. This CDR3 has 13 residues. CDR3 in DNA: TGTGCCAGCAGCACCGGGTGGACCGGGGAGCTGTTTTTT. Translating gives CASSTGWTGELFF.

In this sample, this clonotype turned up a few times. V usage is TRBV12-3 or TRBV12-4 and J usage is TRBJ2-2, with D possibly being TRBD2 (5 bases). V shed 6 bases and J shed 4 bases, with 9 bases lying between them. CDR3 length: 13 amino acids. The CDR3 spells CASRRVLTGELFF. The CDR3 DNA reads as TGTGCCAGCAGGCGGGTTCTCACCGGGGAGCTGTTTTTT.

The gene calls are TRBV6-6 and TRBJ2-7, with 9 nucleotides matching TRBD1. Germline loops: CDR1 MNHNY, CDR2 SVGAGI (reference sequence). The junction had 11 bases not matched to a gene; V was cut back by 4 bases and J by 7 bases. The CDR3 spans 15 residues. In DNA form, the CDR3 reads TGTGCCAGCAGTTTTCCCGGGACAGGGCCTCGAGAGCAGTACTTC. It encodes CASSFPGTGPREQYF.

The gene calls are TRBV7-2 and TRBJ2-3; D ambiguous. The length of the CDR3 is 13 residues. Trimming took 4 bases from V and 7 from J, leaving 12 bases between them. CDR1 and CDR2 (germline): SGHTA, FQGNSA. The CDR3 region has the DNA TGTGCCAGCAGCTCGCCGACAACCCATACGCAGTATTTT. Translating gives CASSSPTTHTQYF. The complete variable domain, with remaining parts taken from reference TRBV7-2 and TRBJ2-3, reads GAGVSQSPSNKVTEKGKDVELRCDPISGHTALYWYRQSLGQGLEFLIYFQGNSAPDKSGLPSDRFSAERTGGSVSTLTIQRTQQEDSAVYLCASSSPTTHTQYFGPGTRLTVL.

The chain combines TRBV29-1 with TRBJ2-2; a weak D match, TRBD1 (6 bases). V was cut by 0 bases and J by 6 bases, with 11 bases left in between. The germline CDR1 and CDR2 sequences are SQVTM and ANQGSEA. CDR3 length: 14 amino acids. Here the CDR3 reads CSVEDKTGSGELFF. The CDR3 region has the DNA TGCAGCGTTGAAGACAAGACAGGTTCCGGGGAGCTGTTTTTT.

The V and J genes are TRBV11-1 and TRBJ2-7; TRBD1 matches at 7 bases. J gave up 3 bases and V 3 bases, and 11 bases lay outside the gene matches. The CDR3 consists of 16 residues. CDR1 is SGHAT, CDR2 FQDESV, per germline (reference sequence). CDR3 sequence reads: CASSLGTEIFIYEQYF. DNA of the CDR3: TGTGCCAGCAGCTTGGGGACAGAAATATTCATCTACGAGCAGTACTTC.

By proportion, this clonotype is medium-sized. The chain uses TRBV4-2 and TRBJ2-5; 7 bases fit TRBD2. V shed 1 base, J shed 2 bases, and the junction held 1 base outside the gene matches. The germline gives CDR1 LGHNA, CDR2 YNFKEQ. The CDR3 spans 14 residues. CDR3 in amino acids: CASSQGLAQETQYF. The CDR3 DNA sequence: TGTGCCAGCAGCCAAGGACTAGCTCAAGAGACCCAGTACTTC.